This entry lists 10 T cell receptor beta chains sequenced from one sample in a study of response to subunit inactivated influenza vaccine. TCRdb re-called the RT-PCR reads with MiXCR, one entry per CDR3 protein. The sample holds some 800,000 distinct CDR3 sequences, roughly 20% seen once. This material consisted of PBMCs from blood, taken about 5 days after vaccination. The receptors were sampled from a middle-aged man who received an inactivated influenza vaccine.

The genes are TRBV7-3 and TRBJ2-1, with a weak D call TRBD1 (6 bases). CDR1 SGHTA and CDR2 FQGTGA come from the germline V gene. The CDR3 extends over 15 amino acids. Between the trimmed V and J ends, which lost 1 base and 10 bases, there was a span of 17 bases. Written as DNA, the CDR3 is TGTGCCAGCAGCTTAAGTGTGGGCAGGGGAAGGGAGCAGTTCTTC. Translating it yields CASSLSVGRGREQFF.

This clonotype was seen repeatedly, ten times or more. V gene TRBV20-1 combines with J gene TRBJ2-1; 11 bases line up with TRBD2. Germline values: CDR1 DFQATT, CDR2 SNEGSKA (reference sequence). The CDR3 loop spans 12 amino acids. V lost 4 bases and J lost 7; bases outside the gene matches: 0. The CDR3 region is CSATSGRNEQFF. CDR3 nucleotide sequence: TGCAGTGCTACTAGCGGGAGGAATGAGCAGTTCTTC.

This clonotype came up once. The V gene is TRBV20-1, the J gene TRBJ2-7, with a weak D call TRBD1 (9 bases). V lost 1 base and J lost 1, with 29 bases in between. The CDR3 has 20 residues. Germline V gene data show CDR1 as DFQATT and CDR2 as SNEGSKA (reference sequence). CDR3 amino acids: CSARGLLGDRVLAGSYEQYF. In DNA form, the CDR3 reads TGCAGTGCTAGAGGCCTACTTGGGGACAGGGTATTAGCGGGGTCCTACGAGCAGTACTTC.

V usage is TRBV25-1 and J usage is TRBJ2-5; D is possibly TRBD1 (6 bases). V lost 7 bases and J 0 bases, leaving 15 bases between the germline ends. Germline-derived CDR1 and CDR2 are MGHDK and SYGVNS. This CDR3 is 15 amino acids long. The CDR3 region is CASTMTGTYQETQYF. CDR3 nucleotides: TGTGCCAGCACTATGACAGGAACTTACCAAGAGACCCAGTACTTC.

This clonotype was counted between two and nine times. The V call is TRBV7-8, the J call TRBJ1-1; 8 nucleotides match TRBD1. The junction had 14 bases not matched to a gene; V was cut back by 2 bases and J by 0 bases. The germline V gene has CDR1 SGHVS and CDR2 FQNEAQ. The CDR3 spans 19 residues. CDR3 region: CASSLIGQGRGKMNTEAFF. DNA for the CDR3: TGTGCCAGCAGCTTAATCGGACAGGGAAGAGGCAAGATGAACACTGAAGCTTTCTTT.

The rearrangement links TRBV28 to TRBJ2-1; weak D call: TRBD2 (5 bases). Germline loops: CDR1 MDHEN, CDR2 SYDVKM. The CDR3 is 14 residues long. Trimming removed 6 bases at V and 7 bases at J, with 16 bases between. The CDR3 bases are TGTGCCAGCAGACCGGGAACCTTAGGAAATGAGCAGTTCTTC. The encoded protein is CASRPGTLGNEQFF. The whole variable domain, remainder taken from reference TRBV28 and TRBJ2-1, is DVKVTQSSRYLVKRTGEKVFLECVQDMDHENMFWYRQDPGLGLRLIYFSYDVKMKEKGDIPEGYSVSREKKERFSLILESASTNQTSMYLCASRPGTLGNEQFFGPGTRLTVL.

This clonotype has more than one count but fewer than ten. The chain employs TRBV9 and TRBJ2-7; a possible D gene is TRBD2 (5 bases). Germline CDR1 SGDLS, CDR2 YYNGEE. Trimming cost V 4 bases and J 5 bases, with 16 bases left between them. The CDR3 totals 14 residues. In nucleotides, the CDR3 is TGTGCCAGCAGCCCACTAACGGTCGGGGACGAGCAGTACTTC. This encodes CASSPLTVGDEQYF.

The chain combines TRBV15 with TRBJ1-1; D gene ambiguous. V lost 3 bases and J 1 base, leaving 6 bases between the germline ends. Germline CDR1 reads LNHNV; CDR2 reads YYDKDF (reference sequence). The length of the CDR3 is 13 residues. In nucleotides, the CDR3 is TGTGCCACCAGCAGGGAAGGGAACACTGAAGCTTTCTTT. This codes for CATSREGNTEAFF.

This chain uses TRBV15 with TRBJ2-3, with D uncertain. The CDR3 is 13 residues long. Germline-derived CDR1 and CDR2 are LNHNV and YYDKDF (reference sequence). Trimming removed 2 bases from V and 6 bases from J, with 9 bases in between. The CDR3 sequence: CATSRFLGDTQYF. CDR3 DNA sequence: TGTGCCACCAGCAGATTCCTTGGGGATACGCAGTATTTT.

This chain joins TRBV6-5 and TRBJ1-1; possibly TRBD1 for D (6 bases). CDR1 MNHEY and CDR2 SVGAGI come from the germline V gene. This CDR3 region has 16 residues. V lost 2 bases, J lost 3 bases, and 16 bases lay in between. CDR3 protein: CASSYDIWGAHTEAFF. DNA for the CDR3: TGTGCCAGCAGTTACGATATTTGGGGGGCGCACACTGAAGCTTTCTTT.